Presented here are 28 T cell receptor beta chains from one specimen sequenced in a study of response to subunit inactivated influenza vaccine. TCRdb fed the RT-PCR reads into MiXCR, producing one record per CDR3 protein. The data hold about 780,000 distinct CDR3 sequences, with about a fifth observed a single time. The starting material was PBMCs from blood, obtained approximately 5 days after vaccination. The receptors shown here come from a man in his fifties or sixties who received an inactivated influenza vaccine.

The rearrangement uses TRBV18 and TRBJ1-2, with a weak D call TRBD1 (5 bases). V lost 6 bases, J lost 5 bases, and 16 bases lay in between. The CDR3 is 14 amino acids. In germline, CDR1 is KGHSH, CDR2 LQKENI. The CDR3 spells CASSQPGISYGYTF. CDR3 sequence (DNA): TGTGCCAGCTCCCAACCAGGGATTTCGTATGGCTACACCTTC. Variable domain in full (rest from reference TRBV18 and TRBJ1-2): NAGVMQNPRHLVRRRGQEARLRCSPMKGHSHVYWYRQLPEEGLKFMVYLQKENIIDESGMPKERFSAEFPKEGPSILRIQQVVRGDSAAYFCASSQPGISYGYTFGSGTRLTVV.

In this sample, this clonotype turned up a few times. The chain joins TRBV3-1 to TRBJ2-7, with D possibly TRBD1 on 6 matching bases. Trimming took 1 base from V and 6 from J, leaving 25 bases between them. This CDR3 comprises 18 residues. Germline V lookup: CDR1 LGHDT, CDR2 YNNKEL (reference sequence). CDR3 in DNA: TGTGCCAGCAGCCAAGCCCCACCCCAAACAGGGAAATCGGGCGAGCAGTACTTC. Protein product: CASSQAPPQTGKSGEQYF.

This clonotype was observed a handful of times. The J gene is TRBJ2-3, the V gene TRBV7-9; D perhaps matches TRBD1 (5 bases). Trimming removed 2 bases at V and 1 base at J, with 10 bases between. Germline V gene sequence: CDR1 SEHNR, CDR2 FQNEAQ (reference sequence). CDR3 size: 15 residues. The chain's CDR3 is CASSLRAGRTDTQYF. CDR3 coding DNA: TGTGCCAGCAGCTTAAGGGCAGGGCGCACAGATACGCAGTATTTT.

This clonotype was counted a few times. The gene calls are TRBV20-1 and TRBJ2-7, with D perhaps TRBD2 (5 bases). Trimming stripped 6 bases from V and 6 bases from J, with 15 bases between. The germline gives CDR1 DFQATT, CDR2 SNEGSKA (reference sequence). This CDR3 is built from 12 residues. For the CDR3, the DNA is TGCAGTGCCCCCCGAGGGCTCTCCGAGCAGTACTTC. Its translation: CSAPRGLSEQYF.

This clonotype was detected ten times or more. V gene TRBV12-3 or TRBV12-4 combines with J gene TRBJ2-5; 8 positions agree with TRBD1. The CDR3 is 13 residues long. V shed 6 bases and J 5 bases; nucleotides not matched to a gene: 5. CDR3 residues: CASRKGQAETQYF. The CDR3 DNA reads as TGTGCCAGCAGAAAGGGACAGGCGGAGACCCAGTACTTC.

The chain carries TRBV7-2 and TRBJ2-5; D is uncertain. This CDR3 comprises 14 residues. Looked up from germline, CDR1 is SGHTA and CDR2 is FQGNSA. Trimming cost V 1 base and J 5 bases, with 11 bases left between them. The CDR3 DNA reads TGTGCCAGCAGCTTAGGGGGTTGGAAGGAGACCCAGTACTTC. Protein sequence: CASSLGGWKETQYF.

Only a few counts were recorded for this clonotype. The chain uses TRBV12-3 or TRBV12-4 and TRBJ2-2; 8 bases are a match to TRBD1. This CDR3 contains 13 residues. The V segment lost 5 bases and the J segment 11 bases; nucleotides outside the gene matches: 7. CDR3 sequence: CASSPGQGLELFF. CDR3 DNA sequence: TGTGCCAGCAGTCCCGGACAGGGCCTAGAGCTGTTTTTT.

The rearrangement links TRBV5-5 to TRBJ1-2; 8 bases map to TRBD1. V trimming: 3 bases; J trimming: 7 bases; junction bases outside the gene matches: 14. The CDR3 sequence is 16 residues long. Germline CDR1 and CDR2: SGHKS and YYEKEE (reference sequence). The CDR3 nucleotides are TGTGCCAGCAGCTCGGCAGGGACAGGCGGTCAACTTGGCTACACCTTC. Amino acids: CASSSAGTGGQLGYTF.

The V and J genes are TRBV6-6 and TRBJ1-2, with D tentatively TRBD1 (6 bases). Between the trimmed V and J ends, which lost 11 bases and 5 bases, there was a span of 15 bases. The germline V gene encodes CDR1 MNHNY and CDR2 SVGAGI (reference sequence). The CDR3 is 12 amino acids. CDR3 sequence (DNA): TGTGCCGCGGACAGACGGGGGTATGGCTACACCTTC. Translating gives CAADRRGYGYTF.

The genes are TRBV7-9 and TRBJ2-2, with D possibly being TRBD1 or TRBD2 (6 bases each). Germline values: CDR1 SEHNR, CDR2 FQNEAQ (reference sequence). V dropped 5 bases and J dropped 6 bases, with 16 bases sitting between them. There are 15 residues in the CDR3. CDR3 sequence: CASSTRCRGPGELFF. DNA for the CDR3: TGTGCCAGCAGCACGCGCTGCCGGGGGCCCGGGGAGCTGTTTTTT.

Many counts were recorded for this clonotype. The V call is TRBV4-3, the J call TRBJ2-2; TRBD1 aligns across 9 bases. Per germline, CDR1 LGHNA and CDR2 YSLEER. The length of the CDR3 is 15 residues. V shed 4 bases and J 3 bases; nucleotides not matched to a gene: 3. The CDR3 reads CASSRGQGDTGELFF. The CDR3 region has the DNA TGCGCCAGCAGCCGGGGACAGGGAGACACCGGGGAGCTGTTTTTT.

This chain joins TRBV4-2 and TRBJ1-6; D possibly corresponds to TRBD1 (5 bases). This CDR3 spans 16 amino acids. V was pared by 0 bases and J by 4 bases, with 10 bases between. Germline-derived CDR1 and CDR2 are LGHNA and YNFKEQ. The CDR3 here is CASSQDWTYYNSPLHF. The CDR3 nucleotides are TGTGCCAGCAGCCAAGATTGGACATATTATAATTCACCCCTCCACTTT.

The chain joins TRBV19 to TRBJ2-7; a possible D gene is TRBD1 (6 bases). V lost 4 bases and J 2 bases, leaving 15 bases between the germline ends. Germline lookup yields CDR1 LNHDA and CDR2 SQIVND (reference sequence). This CDR3 is 15 amino acids long. CDR3 coding DNA: TGTGCCAGTAGTACCGTATGGGACAACACCTACGAGCAGTACTTC. Protein sequence: CASSTVWDNTYEQYF. Together with reference TRBV19 and TRBJ2-7, the CDR3 gives the full variable domain: DGGITQSPKYLFRKEGQNVTLSCEQNLNHDAMYWYRQDPGQGLRLIYYSQIVNDFQKGDIAEGYSVSREKKESFPLTVTSAQKNPTAFYLCASSTVWDNTYEQYFGPGTRLTVT.

The chain joins TRBV27 to TRBJ1-5; D is undetermined. V was shortened by 4 bases and J by 3 bases, with 10 bases between the two germline ends. CDR3 length: 14 amino acids. Per germline, CDR1 MNHEY and CDR2 SMNVEV (reference sequence). This chain's CDR3 is CASSSTSFNQPQHF. CDR3 bases: TGTGCCAGCAGTTCAACCAGTTTCAATCAGCCCCAGCATTTT.

This clonotype was seen a single time. The J gene is TRBJ2-3, the V gene TRBV20-1; the D is unclear. V was cut by 5 bases and J by 0 bases, with 12 bases left in between. This CDR3 region has 14 residues. CDR1 is DFQATT and CDR2 is SNEGSKA in the germline V gene (reference sequence). This chain's CDR3 is CSAWGRESTDTQYF. DNA for the CDR3: TGCAGTGCTTGGGGAAGAGAAAGCACAGATACGCAGTATTTT.

There are a few counts of this clonotype. The chain links TRBV6-2 or TRBV6-3 to TRBJ2-7; D is perhaps TRBD2 (7 bases). This CDR3 comprises 14 residues. Germline V gives CDR1 MNHEY, CDR2 SVGEGT. Trimming removed 6 bases at V and 2 bases at J, with 14 bases between. CDR3: CASSLWEGAYEQYF. The CDR3 DNA follows: TGTGCCAGCAGCCTTTGGGAGGGGGCCTACGAGCAGTACTTC.

The J gene is TRBJ1-1, the V gene TRBV4-1; D unclear. V lost 0 bases and J lost 1, with 6 bases in between. CDR3 length: 14 residues. Germline V lookup: CDR1 MGHRA, CDR2 YSYEKL. CDR3 in amino acids: CASSQENRNTEAFF. As DNA, the CDR3 is TGCGCCAGCAGCCAAGAGAACAGGAACACTGAAGCTTTCTTT.

This sequence joins TRBV11-2 and TRBJ1-2, with D perhaps matching TRBD1 (5 bases). Germline V gives CDR1 SGHAT, CDR2 FQNNGV. Trimming took off 6 bases at V and 0 bases at J, with 17 bases between the two ends. This CDR3 is built from 16 residues. The DNA of the CDR3 is TGTGCCAGCAGTCCGAACGGCGGGGCTTCTAACTATGGCTACACCTTC. Its translation: CASSPNGGASNYGYTF.

The rearrangement uses TRBV6-2 or TRBV6-3 and TRBJ2-7, with 12 nucleotides matching TRBD2. Germline V CDR1 and CDR2: MNHEY, SVGEGT. This CDR3 spans 18 amino acids. The trim removed 0 bases at V and 3 bases at J, leaving 9 bases unmatched. The CDR3 protein is CASSYSLAGGRIDYEQYF. CDR3 bases: TGTGCCAGCAGTTACTCACTAGCGGGGGGCCGTATCGACTACGAGCAGTACTTC.

In this sample, this clonotype turned up a few times. This sequence joins TRBV20-1 and TRBJ2-2, with D hard to call. CDR1 and CDR2 (germline): DFQATT, SNEGSKA (reference sequence). The CDR3 length is 12 residues. The V and J ends lost 0 bases and 7 bases respectively, with 6 bases between them. The CDR3 spells CSARDPVGELFF. The DNA of the CDR3 is TGCAGTGCTAGAGATCCTGTCGGGGAGCTGTTTTTT.

This chain connects TRBV7-3 to TRBJ2-7, with 7 bases identical to TRBD1. The CDR3 is 14 residues long. Losses at the gene ends were 3 bases for V and 5 bases for J; bases not matched to a gene: 7. Germline V gene lookup returns CDR1 SGHTA and CDR2 FQGTGA. The CDR3 loop reads CASSFRGGEDEQYF. In DNA form, the CDR3 reads TGTGCCAGCAGCTTCAGAGGGGGCGAGGACGAGCAGTACTTC.

This clonotype was observed a few times. The chain links TRBV21-1 to TRBJ2-5; TRBD2 reflects the table's D call only, with no check against the DNA. TRBV21-1 is annotated as a pseudogene. The CDR3 extends over 15 amino acids. In DNA, the CDR3 is TGTGCCAGCAGCAAAGAAGGAGGACACCAAGAGACCCAGTACTTC. Amino acid sequence: CASSKEGGHQETQYF.

The chain carries TRBV4-1 and TRBJ1-1; D perhaps matches TRBD1 (5 bases). Trimming removed 5 bases at V and 4 bases at J, with 20 bases between. Looked up from germline, CDR1 is MGHRA and CDR2 is YSYEKL. This CDR3 region has 16 residues. CDR3 DNA: TGCGCCAGCAGCGGTAGCTTTAGGGGTGAGGGCACTGAAGCTTTCTTT. This encodes CASSGSFRGEGTEAFF.

As for this clonotype: A much larger clone differs from this one at a single base, so this may be a read error. The genes are TRBV5-5 and TRBJ2-5; no reliable D call. The V and J ends lost 4 bases and 5 bases respectively, with 18 bases between them. The CDR3 spans 15 residues. CDR1 and CDR2 from the germline V gene are SGHKS and YYEKEE (reference sequence). The DNA of the CDR3 is TGTGCCAGCAGCGATCCCCCCCTGGGGATGGAGACCCAGTACTTC. It codes for CASSDPPLGMETQYF.

This clonotype was found a few times. The chain links TRBV7-9 to TRBJ2-7; 8 nucleotides align to TRBD1. Germline V gene data show CDR1 as SEHNR and CDR2 as FQNEAQ (reference sequence). Unmatched junction bases numbered 5, after V lost 1 base and J lost 6 bases. The CDR3 spans 14 residues. CDR3 nucleotide sequence: TGTGCCAGCAGCTTAGAAGCAGGGGGCGTCGAGCAGTACTTC. This translates into CASSLEAGGVEQYF.

This chain links TRBV12-3 or TRBV12-4 with TRBJ1-5; D unresolved. The ends were cut back, 2 bases at V and 0 bases at J, with 14 bases in the middle. The CDR3 loop spans 17 amino acids. CDR3 amino acids: CASSLPGPRYSNQPQHF. In DNA, the CDR3 is TGTGCCAGCAGTTTACCCGGCCCGCGTTATAGCAATCAGCCCCAGCATTTT.

The chain carries TRBV10-3 and TRBJ2-7; D may be TRBD1 (6 bases). Germline V lookup: CDR1 ENHRY, CDR2 SYGVKD. The CDR3 length is 15 residues. V was shortened by 3 bases and J by 6 bases, with 18 bases between the two germline ends. The CDR3 here is CAISEQGTGRVEQYF. DNA for the CDR3: TGTGCCATCAGTGAACAGGGAACAGGTAGGGTCGAGCAGTACTTC.

The chain carries TRBV20-1 and TRBJ1-2, with TRBD1 matching 8 bases. Germline trimming cut 0 bases from V and 6 bases from J; bases unmatched to any gene: 6. CDR3 size: 14 residues. Germline V gene sequence: CDR1 DFQATT, CDR2 SNEGSKA (reference sequence). The CDR3 sequence is CSARDPTGVHGYTF. DNA for the CDR3: TGCAGTGCTAGAGACCCGACAGGGGTCCATGGCTACACCTTC.